One sample yielded the 28 T cell receptor beta chains listed below, sequenced in a study of low-dose radiotherapy and immunotherapy resistance in tumors. TRAV- and TRBV-specific primers, spanning alpha and beta chains, primed first-strand cDNA. A constant-region primer paired with the V-primer adapter amplified TCRs over approximately 18 PCR cycles. MiXCR, run by TCRdb on the reads, gives a single entry per CDR3 protein. Among almost 45,000 distinct CDR3 sequences, around a quarter were seen once, and the ten largest hold around 9.1%. As to time point: after trial treatment. The treatment denotes: LDRT plus nivolumab, ipilimumab, low-dose cyclophosphamide and aspirin (RACIN trial). Sequences were derived from PBMCs, sampled after low-dose radiotherapy plus immunotherapy. The receptors were gathered from a male donor with prostate cancer.

This clonotype appeared many times. The chain has TRBV25-1 and TRBJ2-7; TRBD2 might be the D (5 bases). The CDR3 has 13 residues. Per the germline V gene, CDR1 is MGHDK and CDR2 is SYGVNS. V lost 4 bases, J lost 6 bases, and 13 bases lay in between. CDR3 amino acids: CASSGPAGREQYF. CDR3 coding DNA: TGTGCCAGCAGTGGCCCTGCGGGTCGCGAGCAGTACTTC.

This clonotype has more than one count but fewer than ten. The rearrangement uses TRBV2 and TRBJ2-3; 9 bases fit TRBD1. The CDR3 totals 13 residues. Germline CDR1 and CDR2: SNHLY and FYNNEI. Trimming removed 6 bases from V and 6 bases from J; junction bases left unmatched: 4. The DNA for the CDR3 is TGTGCCAGCAGAGGGACAGGGAAGGATACGCAGTATTTT. Translated, it gives CASRGTGKDTQYF.

This clonotype was seen ten or more times. The chain joins TRBV20-1 to TRBJ2-1; 14 nucleotides match TRBD2. The CDR3 spans 16 residues. Trimming at V came to 0 bases and at J to 8 bases, leaving 6 bases not matched to a gene. The germline CDR1 and CDR2 sequences are DFQATT and SNEGSKA (reference sequence). The CDR3 loop is CSARDPGLAGVHEQFF. The CDR3 DNA reads as TGCAGTGCTAGAGACCCGGGACTAGCGGGAGTACATGAGCAGTTCTTC.

This clonotype was picked up one time. This CDR3 reads CASSVPLGLVLAGGRPYEQYF. CDR3 nucleotides: TGTGCCAGCAGTGTCCCTTTGGGACTAGTTCTGGCCGGGGGAAGGCCCTACGAGCAGTACTTC. This chain links TRBV28 with TRBJ2-7; 8 nucleotides align to TRBD2. The CDR3 covers 21 residues. Germline loops: CDR1 MDHEN, CDR2 SYDVKM. Trimming removed 5 bases from V and 2 bases from J; junction bases left unmatched: 26.

This clonotype was seen ten or more times. CDR3 sequence: CASSLDANTGELFF. CDR3 DNA sequence: TGCGCCAGCAGCTTGGACGCGAACACCGGGGAGCTGTTTTTT. J is TRBJ2-2 and V is TRBV5-1; the D is unclear. V was clipped by 0 bases and J by 0 bases, with 3 bases between them. Looked up from germline, CDR1 is SGHRS and CDR2 is YFSETQ. The CDR3 is 14 amino acids.

With respect to this clonotype: A far larger clone is just one base off, so this is likely a read error. This chain uses TRBV2 with TRBJ2-7; 10 bases align to TRBD1. Trimming took 10 bases from V and 7 from J; bases not matched to a gene: 10. CDR1 SNHLY and CDR2 FYNNEI come from the germline V gene. The CDR3 totals 13 residues. The DNA for the CDR3 is TGTGCCACCAGACAGGGGGCCTACAATGAGCAGTACTTC. Amino acids: CATRQGAYNEQYF.

This clonotype has ten or more counts. The chain employs TRBV6-2 or TRBV6-3 and TRBJ2-1; 8 bases are a match to TRBD2. This CDR3 has 16 residues. The V and J ends lost 3 bases and 4 bases, in that order; junction bases with no gene match: 8. Germline CDR1 and CDR2: MNHEY and SVGEGT. As DNA, the CDR3 is TGTGCCAGCAGTTATTGGGCGGGAGGAGATTACAATGAGCAGTTCTTC. It is translated as CASSYWAGGDYNEQFF.

This clonotype came up many times. The gene calls are TRBV7-6 and TRBJ1-4; TRBD1 is a possible D gene (6 bases). The CDR3 consists of 15 residues. Trimming pared 4 bases from V and 0 bases from J, leaving 9 bases between. The germline gives CDR1 SGHVS, CDR2 FNYEAQ. The DNA of the CDR3 is TGTGCCAGCAGCTCCGGGACATCAACTAATGAAAAACTGTTTTTT. Its protein is CASSSGTSTNEKLFF. The entire variable domain, with the rest obtained from reference TRBV7-6 and TRBJ1-4, is as follows: GAGVSQSPRYKVTKRGQDVALRCDPISGHVSLYWYRQALGQGPEFLTYFNYEAQQDKSGLPNDRFSAERPEGSISTLTIQRTEQRDSAMYRCASSSGTSTNEKLFFGSGTQLSVL.

This clonotype has a count of ten or more. The chain combines TRBV9 with TRBJ1-5; D possibly corresponds to TRBD1 (5 bases). Trimming cost V 5 bases and J 0 bases, with 12 bases left between them. This CDR3 has 15 amino acids. Germline CDR1 is SGDLS and CDR2 is YYNGEE. The CDR3 loop reads CASSKEGSSNQPQHF. The CDR3 DNA follows: TGTGCCAGCAGTAAAGAGGGGAGTAGCAATCAGCCCCAGCATTTT. Looking up the rest from reference TRBV9 and TRBJ1-5 gives the full variable domain: DSGVTQTPKHLITATGQRVTLRCSPRSGDLSVYWYQQSLDQGLQFLIQYYNGEERAKGNILERFSAQQFPDLHSELNLSSLELGDSALYFCASSKEGSSNQPQHFGDGTRLSIL.

CDR3 sequence reads: CASSLQGGRNQPQHF. The CDR3 DNA is TGTGCCAGCAGTTTACAGGGAGGGCGGAATCAGCCCCAGCATTTT. V gene TRBV28 combines with J gene TRBJ1-5; perhaps TRBD1 as D (5 bases). Germline V gives CDR1 MDHEN, CDR2 SYDVKM. V gave up 2 bases and J gave up 4 bases, with 12 bases separating them. CDR3 length: 15 residues.

This clonotype appeared many times. The CDR3 spells CAISDPRSGDTQYF. CDR3 sequence (DNA): TGTGCCATCAGTGACCCTCGTTCAGGAGATACGCAGTATTTT. This chain connects TRBV10-3 to TRBJ2-3, with unresolved D. V gave up 3 bases and J gave up 5 bases, with 12 bases separating them. CDR3 length: 14 amino acids. Germline V gene sequence: CDR1 ENHRY, CDR2 SYGVKD.

This clonotype has at least ten counts. The chain recombines TRBV29-1 with TRBJ2-7; 13 bases align to TRBD2. The CDR3 is made up of 16 amino acids. V trimming: 3 bases; J trimming: 5 bases; junction bases outside the gene matches: 10. Per germline, CDR1 SQVTM and CDR2 ANQGSEA. In DNA, the CDR3 is TGCAGCGTTGACGGGGGGACTAGCGGGGTTTGGGACGAGCAGTACTTC. It is translated as CSVDGGTSGVWDEQYF.

This clonotype was observed a handful of times. The J gene is TRBJ1-2, the V gene TRBV9; tentative D call: TRBD1 (5 bases). This CDR3 is 13 amino acids long. Germline V gene lookup returns CDR1 SGDLS and CDR2 YYNGEE. The V gene lost 3 bases and the J gene lost 7 bases, with 13 bases spanning the gap. CDR3: CASSEGGGGGYTF. The CDR3 region has the DNA TGTGCCAGCAGCGAGGGTGGGGGAGGTGGCTACACCTTC. Full variable domain (remainder filled in from reference TRBV9 and TRBJ1-2): DSGVTQTPKHLITATGQRVTLRCSPRSGDLSVYWYQQSLDQGLQFLIQYYNGEERAKGNILERFSAQQFPDLHSELNLSSLELGDSALYFCASSEGGGGGYTFGSGTRLTVV.

This clonotype was counted ten times or more. The chain combines TRBV12-3 or TRBV12-4 with TRBJ2-3; 12 bases match TRBD2. This CDR3 is built from 18 residues. The J segment lost 1 base and the V segment lost 5 bases, leaving 10 bases of the junction unmatched. CDR3 coding DNA: TGTGCCAGCAGTCCCCTCCTAGCGGGAGGGTGGGGCACAGATACGCAGTATTTT. Residues: CASSPLLAGGWGTDTQYF.

The rearrangement joins TRBV5-5 to TRBJ1-2; D ambiguous. In germline, CDR1 is SGHKS, CDR2 YYEKEE (reference sequence). CDR3 length: 14 residues. V was clipped by 4 bases and J by 5 bases, with 15 bases between them. The CDR3 coding sequence is TGTGCCAGCAGCCTGGGGTCCCCTGAATATGGCTACACCTTC. The encoded protein is CASSLGSPEYGYTF.

Ten or more counts support this clonotype. The rearrangement uses TRBV28 and TRBJ2-7, with 7 bases fitting TRBD1. The CDR3 totals 15 residues. The V gene end was trimmed by 6 bases and the J gene end by 0 bases; junction bases not matched to a gene: 8. The germline V gene has CDR1 MDHEN and CDR2 SYDVKM. CDR3 DNA sequence: TGTGCCAGCAGACCCGGGACAGTTAGCTCCTACGAGCAGTACTTC. Amino acid sequence: CASRPGTVSSYEQYF.

The V and J genes are TRBV28 and TRBJ2-3; 11 bases map to TRBD2. The CDR3 loop spans 16 amino acids. V trimming: 3 bases; J trimming: 6 bases; junction bases outside the gene matches: 8. Per germline, CDR1 MDHEN and CDR2 SYDVKM. Here the CDR3 DNA reads TGTGCCAGCAGTTTTGGGATAGCGGGAGGGCTCGATACGCAGTATTTT. Protein product: CASSFGIAGGLDTQYF.

Comments on this clonotype: It is likely a read error: a sequence one base away is far more abundant. The J gene is TRBJ2-1, the V gene TRBV6-2 or TRBV6-3, with 8 bases matching TRBD2. The germline gives CDR1 MNHEY, CDR2 SVGEGT. Losses at the gene ends were 5 bases for V and 9 bases for J; bases not matched to a gene: 18. CDR3 length: 17 residues. In DNA, the CDR3 is TGTGCCAGCAGTGGACGAGGGGGACTAGAACAACTCCCTGAGCAGTTCTTC. Its translation: CASSGRGGLEQLPEQFF.

Relative to its sample, this clonotype is medium-sized. J is TRBJ1-1 and V is TRBV6-2 or TRBV6-3, with D unresolved. CDR1 and CDR2 from the germline V gene are MNHEY and SVGEGT. V dropped 5 bases and J dropped 3 bases, with 16 bases sitting between them. The CDR3 loop spans 15 amino acids. The chain's CDR3 is CASSTTSGGHTEAFF. As DNA, the CDR3 is TGTGCCAGCAGTACGACCTCAGGCGGGCACACTGAAGCTTTCTTT.

This chain uses TRBV5-1 with TRBJ2-1; 10 positions match TRBD2. V dropped 1 base and J dropped 9; count of bases not matched to a gene: 19. CDR1 SGHRS and CDR2 YFSETQ come from the germline V gene. This CDR3 is built from 19 residues. This CDR3 is CASSLLSGRARFSIIEQFF. The CDR3 bases are TGCGCCAGCAGCTTGTTGAGCGGGAGGGCCAGGTTTTCAATTATTGAGCAGTTCTTC.

This clonotype qualifies as medium-sized. The J gene is TRBJ1-5, the V gene TRBV28; D gene uncertain. This CDR3 region has 16 residues. The germline V gene has CDR1 MDHEN and CDR2 SYDVKM. The ends were cut back, 3 bases at V and 4 bases at J, with 16 bases in the middle. CDR3 amino acids: CASSLALAGENQPQHF. The CDR3 DNA sequence: TGTGCCAGCAGTTTGGCGTTGGCTGGGGAGAATCAGCCCCAGCATTTT.

This clonotype was observed at least ten times. The chain has TRBV7-8 and TRBJ2-2; D may be TRBD2 (6 bases). V was clipped by 5 bases and J by 3 bases, with 13 bases between them. Germline values: CDR1 SGHVS, CDR2 FQNEAQ. The CDR3 length is 15 residues. The CDR3 nucleotides read TGTGCCAGCAGCATAGGGGCGGGGTACACCGGGGAGCTGTTTTTT. This encodes CASSIGAGYTGELFF.

This chain uses TRBV5-4 with TRBJ1-2; D is uncertain. Germline assignment: CDR1 SGHNT and CDR2 YYREEE (reference sequence). This CDR3 has 14 residues. V shed 4 bases and J shed 2 bases, with 12 bases lying between them. The CDR3 DNA is TGTGCCAGCAGCCCGGGGTCCGAGAACTATGGCTACACCTTC. It yields the protein CASSPGSENYGYTF.

This clonotype has a count of ten or more. This chain uses TRBV14 with TRBJ2-3; D may be TRBD1 (6 bases). This CDR3 has 15 amino acids. The V and J ends lost 0 bases and 5 bases respectively, with 12 bases between them. CDR1 SGHDN and CDR2 FVKESK come from the germline V gene. CDR3 DNA: TGTGCCAGCAGCCAAGAGCTGGGGGCGATAGATACGCAGTATTTT. Its protein product is CASSQELGAIDTQYF.

Concerning this clonotype: It is likely a read error: a sequence one base away is far more abundant. The genes are TRBV6-8 and TRBJ1-1; tentatively, D is TRBD1 (6 bases). Looked up from germline, CDR1 is MNHGY and CDR2 is SAAAGT. Trimming removed 1 base at V and 7 bases at J, with 19 bases between. The CDR3 has 16 amino acids. Here the CDR3 DNA reads TGTGCCAGCAGTTACTTGGGGGCTTTAGGGGGGGATGAAGCTTTCTTT. This codes for CASSYLGALGGDEAFF.

With regard to this clonotype: A read error is likely here: a far larger clone is one base away. V usage is TRBV6-6 and J usage is TRBJ2-7; no definite D call. In germline, CDR1 is MNHNY, CDR2 SVGAGI (reference sequence). Deletions cut 6 bases from V and 7 bases from J, with 13 bases between. This CDR3 region has 12 residues. The CDR3 nucleotides read TGTGCCAGCAGAAGTACGCGGAATGAGCAGTACTTC. This gives the protein CASRSTRNEQYF.

Only a few counts were recorded for this clonotype. This chain connects TRBV29-1 to TRBJ1-1; D is ambiguous. CDR1 SQVTM and CDR2 ANQGSEA come from the germline V gene. Trimming took 2 bases from V and 1 from J, leaving 5 bases between them. CDR3 length: 12 residues. CDR3 DNA sequence: TGCAGCGTTGAAACGAGGAACACTGAAGCTTTCTTT. As protein: CSVETRNTEAFF.

This clonotype came up many times. The chain employs TRBV9 and TRBJ1-1; no reliable D call. The CDR3 is 15 amino acids. V was pared by 5 bases and J by 0 bases, with 14 bases between. Looked up from germline, CDR1 is SGDLS and CDR2 is YYNGEE. Here the CDR3 reads CASSTGGRMNTEAFF. The DNA for the CDR3 is TGTGCCAGCAGTACCGGCGGGCGCATGAACACTGAAGCTTTCTTT.